This T cell receptor beta chain is from a study of blood T cell repertoires in COVID-19. Study-wide background: PBMCs, B-cell-depleted T cells, or T cells provided the cDNA or gDNA that made up the material.

The CDR3 consists of 13 residues. As handled by the study authors: Cell counts per sample came from amplifying reference gene primers. Profiled with immunoSEQ multiplex PCR; TCRdb holds only in-frame clones, not every one. The V and J calls and clone size are taken from that table; D and trimming were inferred from the DNA. The table shows about 260,000 clones, with 86% occurring only once. The chain links TRBV21-1 to TRBJ2-7; the table's D gene call, TRBD2, was not cross checked with the DNA. TRBV21-1 is a documented pseudogene. The sequencing sample was made of peripheral blood. The clonotype comes from a young man with active or convalescent COVID-19. CDR3 amino acids: CARMTSGSHEQYF. In DNA form, the CDR3 reads TGTGCCAGGATGACTAGCGGGAGCCACGAGCAGTACTTC.